Following are 26 T cell receptor beta chains from one sample sequenced in a study of cytomegalovirus exposure and HLA in healthy donors. Primers for the PCR totalled 60 Vbeta and 13 Jbeta. Assay used: immunoSEQ multiplex PCR; TCRdb lists only in-frame clones, some missing. This table has more than 120,000 clones, under 90% appearing once. The sample was PBMCs. These receptors were obtained from a male donor in good health and CMV-seronegative.

This clone was counted a single time. The rearrangement joins TRBV29-1 to TRBJ2-1; TRBD2 aligns across 10 bases. V dropped 5 bases and J dropped 1; count of bases not matched to a gene: 11. Germline V gives CDR1 SQVTM, CDR2 ANQGSEA. The CDR3 totals 17 residues. Written as DNA, the CDR3 is TGCAGCGTTCGTGAGCGGGAGGGCCGAATGTCCTACAATGAGCAGTTCTTC. Translating it yields CSVREREGRMSYNEQFF.

This sequence joins TRBV2 and TRBJ2-3; 11 bases agree with TRBD2. From germline, CDR1 is SNHLY and CDR2 FYNNEI. The ends lost 4 bases at V and 4 bases at J; junction bases unmatched: 4. CDR3 length equals 15 residues. CDR3 sequence (DNA): TGTGCCAGCAGTGGACTAGCGGGAACGGCAGATACGCAGTATTTT. Its translation: CASSGLAGTADTQYF.

This chain joins TRBV4-3 and TRBJ2-7, with 10 bases aligning to TRBD2. The germline CDR1 and CDR2 sequences are LGHNA and YSLEER. The CDR3 consists of 16 residues. Trimming took 0 bases from V and 5 from J; bases not matched to a gene: 7. The CDR3 coding sequence is TGCGCCAGCAGCCAAGAGGAAGGAGCGGGAGGGAACGAGCAGTACTTC. Translating gives CASSQEEGAGGNEQYF.

The chain has TRBV7-9 and TRBJ1-1; perhaps TRBD1 as D (6 bases). V lost 5 bases to trimming and J lost 5 bases, with 15 bases between them. In germline, CDR1 is SEHNR, CDR2 FQNEAQ (reference sequence). The CDR3 loop spans 14 amino acids. The CDR3 loop is CASSHEGGGTEAFF. CDR3 coding DNA: TGTGCCAGCAGCCACGAGGGAGGGGGGACTGAAGCTTTCTTT.

The chain uses TRBV7-9 and TRBJ2-7, with 10 bases identical to TRBD1. V gave up 4 bases and J gave up 0 bases; unmatched junction bases: 6. This CDR3 has 16 residues. Per the germline V gene, CDR1 is SEHNR and CDR2 is FQNEAQ (reference sequence). The chain's CDR3 is CASSSGWTGGSYEQYF. The CDR3 DNA follows: TGTGCCAGCAGCTCGGGATGGACAGGGGGCTCCTACGAGCAGTACTTC.

This chain joins TRBV5-5 and TRBJ2-1; 10 nucleotides align to TRBD2. From germline, CDR1 is SGHKS and CDR2 YYEKEE (reference sequence). The CDR3 is 15 amino acids. V lost 6 bases to trimming and J lost 8 bases; unmatched junction nucleotides: 11. The DNA of the CDR3 is TGTGCCAGCATCCGCCAGGCTAGCGGGAGCCATGAGCAGTTCTTC. It translates to CASIRQASGSHEQFF.

The chain employs TRBV7-9 and TRBJ2-7; a possible D gene is TRBD2 (5 bases). CDR3 size: 14 residues. The V gene's germline CDR1 is SEHNR and CDR2 FQNEAQ (reference sequence). Trimming left V 1 base short and J 2 bases short, with 9 bases between. DNA for the CDR3: TGTGCCAGCAGCTTAGTCGGGGAACCCTACGAGCAGTACTTC. It specifies CASSLVGEPYEQYF. The variable domain in full, with the rest retrieved from reference TRBV7-9 and TRBJ2-7, is DTGVSQNPRHKITKRGQNVTFRCDPISEHNRLYWYRQTLGQGPEFLTYFQNEAQLEKSRLLSDRFSAERPKGSFSTLEIQRTEQGDSAMYLCASSLVGEPYEQYFGPGTRLTVT.

CDR3 nucleotide sequence: TGTGCCAGCAGTGAGGTGGGGACTCCCTATGGCTACACCTTC. Residues: CASSEVGTPYGYTF. The chain carries TRBV25-1 and TRBJ1-2, with TRBD1 as a possible D gene (5 bases). This CDR3 has 14 amino acids. The V end lost 3 bases, the J end lost 4 bases, and 12 bases lay between the germline ends. Germline-derived CDR1 and CDR2 are MGHDK and SYGVNS.

This clone was observed a handful of times. The chain has TRBV27 and TRBJ2-3; tentative D call: TRBD2 (5 bases). V was clipped by 5 bases and J by 2 bases, with 14 bases between them. There are 15 residues in the CDR3. Germline CDR1 reads MNHEY; CDR2 reads SMNVEV (reference sequence). This CDR3 reads CASSILVTPTDTQYF. CDR3 nucleotide sequence: TGTGCCAGCAGTATACTAGTCACCCCCACAGATACGCAGTATTTT.

This rearrangement joins TRBV29-1 to TRBJ2-5; tentatively, D is TRBD2 (7 bases). Germline loops: CDR1 SQVTM, CDR2 ANQGSEA. CDR3 size: 16 residues. With 8 bases removed from V and 5 bases from J, the gap between germline ends came to 27 bases. The CDR3 DNA is TGCAGCCTCACTGTCGGAGGAACGGGAGGACAGGAGACCCAGTACTTC. The encoded protein is CSLTVGGTGGQETQYF.

The V gene is TRBV19, the J gene TRBJ2-1; the D is unclear. V gave up 0 bases and J gave up 9 bases, with 9 bases separating them. The CDR3 is 13 amino acids. Germline V gene data show CDR1 as LNHDA and CDR2 as SQIVND (reference sequence). The CDR3 sequence is CASSIDLESEQFF. The CDR3 nucleotides read TGTGCCAGTAGTATAGATCTAGAGAGTGAGCAGTTCTTC.

This sequence joins TRBV9 and TRBJ1-6; D might be TRBD1 (6 bases). V shed 3 bases and J shed 7 bases, with 17 bases lying between them. The CDR3 contains 16 residues. The germline V gene encodes CDR1 SGDLS and CDR2 YYNGEE. The DNA for the CDR3 is TGTGCCAGCAGCGCCCACGTACAGGGAGAAAATTCACCCCTCCACTTT. It specifies CASSAHVQGENSPLHF.

The chain recombines TRBV10-2 with TRBJ1-1; D is uncertain. This CDR3 is built from 12 residues. Germline-derived CDR1 and CDR2 are WSHSY and SAAADI. The V and J ends lost 5 bases and 3 bases respectively, with 7 bases between them. The CDR3 is CASSSSYTEAFF. The CDR3 DNA sequence: TGCGCCAGCAGTTCGTCCTACACTGAAGCTTTCTTT.

DNA of the CDR3: TGTGCCAGCAGTTACTCGATACAGGGTTTGGAAAAACTGTTTTTT. This encodes CASSYSIQGLEKLFF. This chain joins TRBV6-5 and TRBJ1-4, with D perhaps TRBD1 (6 bases). The CDR3 loop spans 15 amino acids. Trimming left V 0 bases short and J 8 bases short, with 13 bases between. Germline CDR1 reads MNHEY; CDR2 reads SVGAGI.

The CDR3 DNA reads TGTGCCAGCAGCTTAATAGTTGGGAGGGCGAACACTGAAGCTTTCTTT. Amino acid sequence: CASSLIVGRANTEAFF. V gene TRBV7-2 combines with J gene TRBJ1-1; D gene ambiguous. V gave up 2 bases and J gave up 1 base, with 14 bases separating them. Germline CDR1 SGHTA, CDR2 FQGNSA. The CDR3 spans 16 residues.

This clone was detected once. The V and J genes are TRBV5-6 and TRBJ2-1; D possibly corresponds to TRBD2 (6 bases). The germline gives CDR1 SGHDT, CDR2 YYEEEE. The CDR3 is 13 amino acids. V lost 4 bases to trimming and J lost 6 bases, with 11 bases between them. DNA for the CDR3: TGTGCCAGCAGCGGGGTGCGGGGCAATGAGCAGTTCTTC. Translation: CASSGVRGNEQFF.

The V and J genes are TRBV6-4 and TRBJ2-5, with D maybe TRBD2 (5 bases). This CDR3 has 12 residues. CDR1 and CDR2 from the germline V gene are MRHNA and SNTAGT. Trimming stripped 4 bases from V and 9 bases from J, with 12 bases between. The CDR3 DNA follows: TGTGCCAGCAGTGTACTGACTACGGCCCAGTACTTC. Encoded protein: CASSVLTTAQYF.

The V and J genes are TRBV29-1 and TRBJ1-4; D perhaps matches TRBD1 (6 bases). Germline assignment: CDR1 SQVTM and CDR2 ANQGSEA. V was trimmed by 0 bases and J by 9 bases, leaving 14 bases between them. The CDR3 has 14 residues. The CDR3 spells CSVEDRRQGKKLFF. The CDR3 DNA sequence: TGCAGCGTTGAAGATCGTAGGCAGGGGAAAAAACTGTTTTTT.

The rearrangement uses TRBV2 and TRBJ2-7, with no clear D. V dropped 6 bases and J dropped 4 bases, with 10 bases sitting between them. Germline V gene lookup returns CDR1 SNHLY and CDR2 FYNNEI. The length of the CDR3 is 12 residues. In DNA form, the CDR3 reads TGTGCCAGCAGGGAAACAGTTTACGAGCAGTACTTC. Translated, it gives CASRETVYEQYF.

This sequence joins TRBV5-4 and TRBJ2-3, with D unclear. CDR1 is SGHNT and CDR2 is YYREEE in the germline V gene (reference sequence). The CDR3 covers 16 residues. V was pared by 2 bases and J by 0 bases, with 13 bases between. CDR3 amino acids: CASSLLTGPSTDTQYF. The CDR3 nucleotides are TGTGCCAGCAGCTTACTTACTGGTCCTAGCACAGATACGCAGTATTTT.

The V gene is TRBV19, the J gene TRBJ2-1; TRBD2 is a possible D gene (5 bases). The CDR3 sequence is 12 residues long. Per the germline V gene, CDR1 is LNHDA and CDR2 is SQIVND (reference sequence). CDR3 sequence: CATAEGSGEQFF. In nucleotides, the CDR3 is TGTGCTACGGCCGAGGGAAGCGGTGAGCAGTTCTTC.

This clone was picked up one time. V and J are TRBV6-5 and TRBJ2-5; D possibly corresponds to TRBD2 (5 bases). The last part of the DNA fits TRBJ2-7 better; the J call may be wrong. The germline V gene encodes CDR1 MNHEY and CDR2 SVGAGI. The CDR3 spans 14 residues. This CDR3 is CASSYLSGDYEQYF. DNA for the CDR3: TGTGCCAGCAGTTACCTTTCCGGGGACTACGAGCAGTACTTC.

J is TRBJ2-1 and V is TRBV2; maybe TRBD2 (5 bases). The CDR3 totals 12 residues. Trimming took off 5 bases at V and 9 bases at J, with 11 bases between the two ends. Germline V gene sequence: CDR1 SNHLY, CDR2 FYNNEI. CDR3 sequence: CASSTLAREQFF. CDR3 nucleotide sequence: TGTGCCAGCAGTACTCTAGCTCGTGAGCAGTTCTTC. Supplemented by reference TRBV2 and TRBJ2-1, the full variable domain reads EPEVTQTPSHQVTQMGQEVILRCVPISNHLYFYWYRQILGQKVEFLVSFYNNEISEKSEIFDDQFSVERPDGSNFTLKIRSTKLEDSAMYFCASSTLAREQFFGPGTRLTVL.

The chain links TRBV4-1 to TRBJ2-2; perhaps TRBD2 as D (5 bases). Germline V gene data show CDR1 as MGHRA and CDR2 as YSYEKL. This CDR3 is 16 amino acids long. V was clipped by 0 bases and J by 7 bases, with 15 bases between them. CDR3 coding DNA: TGCGCCAGCAGCCAAGACGGTGGCGCGGGCTACGGGGAGCTGTTTTTT. Translation: CASSQDGGAGYGELFF.

J is TRBJ1-1 and V is TRBV5-3; D gene ambiguous. TRBV5-3 is sorted into the ORF group, with uncertain function. Trimming removed 8 bases at V and 5 bases at J, with 19 bases between. The CDR3 is made up of 14 amino acids. CDR3 amino acids: CARRGVRLETEAFF. Here the CDR3 DNA reads TGTGCCAGGCGAGGAGTTCGGTTGGAAACTGAAGCTTTCTTT.

The chain joins TRBV29-1 to TRBJ2-3, with D unclear. Germline lookup yields CDR1 SQVTM and CDR2 ANQGSEA. The CDR3 extends over 10 amino acids. Trimming stripped 2 bases from V and 5 bases from J, with 2 bases between. CDR3 sequence: CSVELDTQYF. The CDR3 coding sequence is TGCAGCGTTGAACTAGATACGCAGTATTTT.